The clone carrying this TCR beta chain was found many times. Its antigen remains unknown. TCRdb reprocessed the 5' RACE reads via MiXCR and lists one record per CDR3 protein. The table shows around 5,000 distinct CDR3 sequences, with roughly 44% occurring only once. This sample stems from a study of T-cell memory formation after mild COVID-19. The V and J ends lost 6 bases and 0 bases respectively, with 6 bases between them. The germline gives CDR1 MDHEN, CDR2 SYDVKM. There are 13 residues in the CDR3. Overall study findings and caveats: Pre-infection memory harbored some responding clones, suggesting cross-reactive memory joined.

The sample comprised PBMCs or a T cell subset sorted from them (not recorded which). The source is an adult who had mild COVID-19 (a few samples of this study predate the infection). Cell type and time point are not known. The J gene is TRBJ2-4, the V gene TRBV28; D not certain. The CDR3 region has the DNA TGTGCCAGCAGGCCCGTAGCCAAAAACATTCAGTACTTC. It codes for CASRPVAKNIQYF.